This entry lists 6 T cell receptor beta chains sequenced from one sample in a study of T cells in Graves' hyperthyroidism and ophthalmopathy. The TCR beta CDR3 regions underwent amplification using RNA transcripts as the source. First-round RT-PCR of the TCR CDR3 relied on the HTBI primer set. Each CDR3 protein gets one entry after TCRdb re-called the multiplex PCR reads with MiXCR. The table has about 610,000 distinct CDR3 sequences, approximately 15% seen once. The material sequenced was blood. These receptors all come from a woman in her thirties or forties with Graves' ophthalmopathy.

This clonotype has ten or more counts. This chain joins TRBV28 and TRBJ2-5; TRBD2 agrees at 11 bases. Per germline, CDR1 MDHEN and CDR2 SYDVKM. V gave up 7 bases and J gave up 2 bases; unmatched junction bases: 6. The CDR3 sequence is 15 residues long. In DNA form, the CDR3 reads TGTGCCAGCATCCAGACTAGCGGGACACAAGAGACCCAGTACTTC. Amino acids: CASIQTSGTQETQYF.

This clonotype was seen at least ten times. This is likely a read error, given that the CDR3 carries no conserved phenylalanine or tryptophan at its end. V and J are TRBV12-3 or TRBV12-4 and TRBJ2-7, with 8 bases lining up with TRBD1. This CDR3 region has 14 residues. The V segment lost 6 bases and the J segment 0 bases; nucleotides outside the gene matches: 4. The CDR3 loop reads CASSFGTGSYEQYL. CDR3 in DNA: TGTGCCAGCAGCTTTGGGACAGGCTCCTACGAGCAGTACCTC.

Ten or more counts support this clonotype. The chain joins TRBV12-3 or TRBV12-4 to TRBJ2-7; 7 positions agree with TRBD1. The CDR3 totals 14 residues. The J segment lost 3 bases and the V segment lost 6 bases, leaving 8 bases of the junction unmatched. Here the CDR3 reads CASSPGQVLYEQYF. The CDR3 DNA is TGTGCCAGCAGCCCAGGACAGGTACTCTACGAGCAGTACTTC.

This clonotype was seen a handful of times. V is TRBV14 and J is TRBJ2-5; a weak D match, TRBD1 (6 bases). Germline loops: CDR1 SGHDN, CDR2 FVKESK. V was trimmed by 4 bases and J by 3 bases, leaving 15 bases between them. This CDR3 is 15 amino acids long. The CDR3 protein is CASSRTRDTKETQYF. The CDR3 DNA follows: TGTGCCAGCAGCCGAACCCGGGACACTAAAGAGACCCAGTACTTC. The full variable domain, its missing parts supplied by reference TRBV14 and TRBJ2-5, is EAGVTQFPSHSVIEKGQTVTLRCDPISGHDNLYWYRRVMGKEIKFLLHFVKESKQDESGMPNNRFLAERTGGTYSTLKVQPAELEDSGVYFCASSRTRDTKETQYFGPGTRLLVL.

This clonotype was seen at least ten times. The chain employs TRBV12-3 or TRBV12-4 and TRBJ2-5, with 8 bases that match TRBD1. The CDR3 covers 14 residues. With V trimmed by 6 bases and J by 3 bases, 6 bases remained unmatched. DNA for the CDR3: TGTGCCAGCAGCGTACAGGGGGGAGAAGAGACCCAGTACTTC. Its translation: CASSVQGGEETQYF.

This clonotype was observed many times. The V call is TRBV15, the J call TRBJ1-1; a possible D gene is TRBD1 (6 bases). V lost 0 bases, J lost 0 bases, and 14 bases lay in between. The CDR3 runs to 17 residues. Germline V CDR1 and CDR2: LNHNV, YYDKDF (reference sequence). The CDR3 bases are TGTGCCACCAGCAGAGATTGGGCAGGGGCTATGAACACTGAAGCTTTCTTT. This encodes CATSRDWAGAMNTEAFF.